This section outlines one T cell receptor beta chain sequence together with its context. The data were taken from a study of OX40 agonist ivuxolimab in advanced cancers. Looking at the study overall: In this cohort, patients received ivuxolimab, an agonistic anti-OX40 (CD134) antibody. Past anti-PD-1, anti-PD-L1 or anti-CTLA-4 therapy was accepted, and approximately 37% had received some. There were three patients with partial responses, one having hepatocellular carcinoma and two cutaneous melanoma.

Germline assignment: CDR1 SGHDN and CDR2 FVKESK. V lost 4 bases to trimming and J lost 0 bases, with 11 bases between them. CDR3 length: 15 residues. TCRdb keeps only in-frame clones here, not all; method: immunoSEQ multiplex PCR. The sample has around 100,000 clones, approximately 89% seen once. Patients with a history of autoimmune disease or on systemic immunosuppression were excluded. This rearrangement joins TRBV14 to TRBJ2-3; D ambiguous. Source: CD4+ or CD8+ T cells sorted from blood, taken in a trial of the OX40 agonist ivuxolimab. The TCR sequence derives from an adult with an advanced solid tumor such as melanoma, head and neck, liver or kidney cancer. The CDR3 nucleotides read TGTGCCAGCAGCCTCCCTGGTAGGAGCACAGATACGCAGTATTTT. As protein: CASSLPGRSTDTQYF.